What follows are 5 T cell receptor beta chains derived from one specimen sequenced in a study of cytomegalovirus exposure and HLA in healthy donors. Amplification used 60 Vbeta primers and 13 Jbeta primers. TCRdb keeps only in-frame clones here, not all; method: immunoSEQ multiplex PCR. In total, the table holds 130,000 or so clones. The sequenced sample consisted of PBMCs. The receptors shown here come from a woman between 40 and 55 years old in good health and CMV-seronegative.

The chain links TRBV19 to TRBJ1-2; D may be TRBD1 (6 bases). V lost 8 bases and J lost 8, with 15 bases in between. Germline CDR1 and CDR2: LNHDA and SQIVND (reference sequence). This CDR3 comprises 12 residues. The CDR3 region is CASEPWGGGYTF. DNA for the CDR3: TGTGCCAGTGAGCCTTGGGGGGGCGGCTACACCTTC. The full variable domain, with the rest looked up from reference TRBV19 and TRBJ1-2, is DGGITQSPKYLFRKEGQNVTLSCEQNLNHDAMYWYRQDPGQGLRLIYYSQIVNDFQKGDIAEGYSVSREKKESFPLTVTSAQKNPTAFYLCASEPWGGGYTFGSGTRLTVV.

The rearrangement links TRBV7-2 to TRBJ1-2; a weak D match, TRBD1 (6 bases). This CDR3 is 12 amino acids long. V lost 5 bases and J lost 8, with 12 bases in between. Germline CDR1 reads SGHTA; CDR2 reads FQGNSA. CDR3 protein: CASSPWTVGYTF. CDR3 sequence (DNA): TGTGCCAGCAGCCCTTGGACAGTAGGCTACACCTTC.

CDR3 amino acids: CASSLVAGQGDEQYV. The CDR3 DNA reads as TGTGCCAGCAGCTTAGTTGCTGGACAGGGGGACGAGCAGTACGTC. This chain uses TRBV7-2 with TRBJ2-7, with 10 bases identical to TRBD1. The CDR3 spans 15 residues. Germline V CDR1 and CDR2: SGHTA, FQGNSA. Trimming took 1 base from V and 5 from J; bases not matched to a gene: 5.

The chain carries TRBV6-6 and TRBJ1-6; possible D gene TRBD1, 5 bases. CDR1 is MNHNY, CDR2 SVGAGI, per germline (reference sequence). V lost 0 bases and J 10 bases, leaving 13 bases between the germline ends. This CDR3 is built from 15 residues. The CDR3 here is CASSYSGPSGSPLHF. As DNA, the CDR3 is TGTGCCAGCAGTTACTCGGGGCCTAGTGGGTCACCCCTCCACTTT.

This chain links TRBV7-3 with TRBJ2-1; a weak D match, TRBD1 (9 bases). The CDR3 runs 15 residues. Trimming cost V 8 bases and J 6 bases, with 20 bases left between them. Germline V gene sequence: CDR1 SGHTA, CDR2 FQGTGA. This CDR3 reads CASRGGTGSSNEQFF. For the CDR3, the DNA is TGTGCCAGCCGGGGGGGGACAGGGTCTAGCAATGAGCAGTTCTTC. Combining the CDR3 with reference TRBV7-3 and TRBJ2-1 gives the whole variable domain GAGVSQTPSNKVTEKGKYVELRCDPISGHTALYWYRQSLGQGPEFLIYFQGTGAADDSGLPNDRFFAVRPEGSVSTLKIQRTERGDSAVYLCASRGGTGSSNEQFFGPGTRLTVL.